A selection of T cell receptor beta chains follows, all from one sample in a study of T cells after somatic rescue of genetic block. Some clones are missing from TCRdb's copy, which holds only in-frame ones; the method was immunoSEQ multiplex PCR. This sample has 95,000 to 120,000 clones, with approximately 90% found just once. Sequencing was carried out using peripheral blood mononuclear cells (PBMCs). All receptors come from a woman between 18 and 29 years old. Each CDR3 is given with its conserved first and last residue. Fields, in order: CDR3 length, D gene, clone size, V gene, J gene, CDR3 DNA, CDR3 protein. D genes are given only for firm matches. Size is omitted from some rows. Given values are once, few, many or a class for expanded clones.

CDR3 length: 16; D gene: TRBD2; clone size: once; V gene: TRBV28; J gene: TRBJ2-5; CDR3 DNA: TGTGCCAGCAGTCCCCAGTGGGGACTAGGGAGGGAGACCCAGTACTTC; CDR3 protein: CASSPQWGLGRETQYF
CDR3 length: 16; D gene: TRBD2; clone size: .; V gene: TRBV23-1; J gene: TRBJ2-7; CDR3 DNA: TGCGCCAGCAGTCAGTTCGCCGGGACTAGCGGCTACGAGCAGTACTTC; CDR3 protein: CASSQFAGTSGYEQYF
CDR3 length: 19; D gene: .; clone size: .; V gene: TRBV7-8; J gene: TRBJ2-1; CDR3 DNA: TGTGCCAGCAGCTTAGCGCCCGGAAGGACTCGGCGAAGCGAGAGGTTAGGGTTCTTC; CDR3 protein: CASSLAPGRTRRSERLGFF
CDR3 length: 13; D gene: TRBD1; clone size: .; V gene: TRBV7-2; J gene: TRBJ1-2; CDR3 DNA: TGTGCCAGCAGCTCGGGACAGGGGTCTGGCTACACCTTC; CDR3 protein: CASSSGQGSGYTF
CDR3 length: 16; D gene: TRBD2; clone size: .; V gene: TRBV14; J gene: TRBJ2-3; CDR3 DNA: TGTGCCAGCAGCCAACCGGGACTAGCGGGGGCAGATACGCAGTATTTT; CDR3 protein: CASSQPGLAGADTQYF
CDR3 length: 14; D gene: TRBD1; clone size: .; V gene: TRBV19; J gene: TRBJ1-6; CDR3 DNA: TGTGCCAGTAGTAAGGGGACAGGGGGCCCACCCCTCCACTTT; CDR3 protein: CASSKGTGGPPLHF
CDR3 length: 16; D gene: .; clone size: .; V gene: TRBV19; J gene: TRBJ1-3; CDR3 DNA: TGTGCCAGTAGTTTCGGACAGTCTGACTCTGGAAACACCATATATTTT; CDR3 protein: CASSFGQSDSGNTIYF
CDR3 length: 14; D gene: TRBD1; clone size: .; V gene: TRBV28; J gene: TRBJ1-1; CDR3 DNA: TGTGCCAGCAGTTGGGGACAGGGAAACACTGAAGCTTTCTTT; CDR3 protein: CASSWGQGNTEAFF
CDR3 length: 16; D gene: TRBD2; clone size: .; V gene: TRBV7-2; J gene: TRBJ2-7; CDR3 DNA: TGTGCCAGCAGCCGAGATGGGACTAGCGGGCGTTACGAGCAGTACTTC; CDR3 protein: CASSRDGTSGRYEQYF
CDR3 length: 17; D gene: TRBD2; clone size: .; V gene: TRBV19; J gene: TRBJ2-5; CDR3 DNA: TGTGCCAGTAGTATAGCGGAGACTAGCGGGGGAGGAGAGACCCAGTACTTC; CDR3 protein: CASSIAETSGGGETQYF
CDR3 length: 13; D gene: .; clone size: .; V gene: TRBV16; J gene: TRBJ2-7; CDR3 DNA: TGTGCCAGCAGCCAAAATTCGGGAAGGGAGCAGTACTTC; CDR3 protein: CASSQNSGREQYF
CDR3 length: 18; D gene: .; clone size: .; V gene: TRBV14; J gene: TRBJ1-6; CDR3 DNA: TGTGCCAGCAGCCCGGGCAGGGGTCTGAGCTCCTATAATTCACCCCTCCACTTT; CDR3 protein: CASSPGRGLSSYNSPLHF
CDR3 length: 12; D gene: .; clone size: .; V gene: TRBV5-6; J gene: TRBJ1-2; CDR3 DNA: TGTGCCAGCGGACGCCTTTTGGTGACCTACACCTTC; CDR3 protein: CASGRLLVTYTF
CDR3 length: 17; D gene: TRBD2; clone size: .; V gene: TRBV6-1; J gene: TRBJ2-3; CDR3 DNA: TGTGCCAGCAGTGTGGGACTAGCGGGGGGGCCTACAGATACGCAGTATTTT; CDR3 protein: CASSVGLAGGPTDTQYF
CDR3 length: 14; D gene: .; clone size: .; V gene: TRBV7-3; J gene: TRBJ1-1; CDR3 DNA: TGTGCCAGCAGCTTAAACAACAGGAACACTGAAGCTTTCTTT; CDR3 protein: CASSLNNRNTEAFF
CDR3 length: 14; D gene: TRBD1; clone size: .; V gene: TRBV7-6; J gene: TRBJ1-4; CDR3 DNA: TGTGCCAGCAGCCAGCGACAGGGAACTGAAAAACTGTTTTTT; CDR3 protein: CASSQRQGTEKLFF
CDR3 length: 14; D gene: TRBD1; clone size: .; V gene: TRBV5-4; J gene: TRBJ1-3; CDR3 DNA: TGTGCCAGCAGCCGAACAGGGGATGGAAACACCATATATTTT; CDR3 protein: CASSRTGDGNTIYF
CDR3 length: 16; D gene: .; clone size: .; V gene: TRBV4-1; J gene: TRBJ2-1; CDR3 DNA: TGCGCCAGCAGCCAAGATGGCGAGGAGGGCCTTGTAGAGCAGTTCTTC; CDR3 protein: CASSQDGEEGLVEQFF
CDR3 length: 15; D gene: TRBD1; clone size: once; V gene: TRBV11-3; J gene: TRBJ1-1; CDR3 DNA: TGTGCCAGCAGCTTAGATCGAGGACAGGGAACTGAAGCTTTCTTT; CDR3 protein: CASSLDRGQGTEAFF
CDR3 length: 14; D gene: .; clone size: .; V gene: TRBV2; J gene: TRBJ1-5; CDR3 DNA: TGTGCCAGCAGTGACAGGGATAGCAATCAGCCCCAGCATTTT; CDR3 protein: CASSDRDSNQPQHF
CDR3 length: 15; D gene: TRBD1; clone size: .; V gene: TRBV7-9; J gene: TRBJ2-1; CDR3 DNA: TGTGCCAGCAGTACAGGGACAGGCATAAACAATGAGCAGTTCTTC; CDR3 protein: CASSTGTGINNEQFF
CDR3 length: 14; D gene: TRBD1; clone size: .; V gene: TRBV6-5; J gene: TRBJ2-7; CDR3 DNA: TGTGCCAGCAGAAGAGGGACAGGGGCCTACGAGCAGTACTTC; CDR3 protein: CASRRGTGAYEQYF
CDR3 length: 15; D gene: .; clone size: .; V gene: TRBV7-8; J gene: TRBJ2-7; CDR3 DNA: TGTGCCAGCAGCTTACGCGGGGTACTCTCCTACGAGCAGTACTTC; CDR3 protein: CASSLRGVLSYEQYF
CDR3 length: 14; D gene: .; clone size: .; V gene: TRBV2; J gene: TRBJ2-2; CDR3 DNA: TGTGCCAGTAGGTTGATAGCGAACACCGGGGAGCTGTTTTTT; CDR3 protein: CASRLIANTGELFF
CDR3 length: 12; D gene: .; clone size: .; V gene: TRBV19; J gene: TRBJ1-1; CDR3 DNA: TGTGCCAGTAGTCCAGGGAACACTGAAGCTTTCTTT; CDR3 protein: CASSPGNTEAFF
CDR3 length: 17; D gene: TRBD2; clone size: .; V gene: TRBV18; J gene: TRBJ2-3; CDR3 DNA: TGTGCCAGCTCACCCCAGACGGGGGGGAGCGTTGTTGATACGCAGTATTTT; CDR3 protein: CASSPQTGGSVVDTQYF
CDR3 length: 14; D gene: .; clone size: once; V gene: TRBV11-3; J gene: TRBJ1-1; CDR3 DNA: TGTGCCAGCAGCTTAGATCAGGTGAACACTGAAGCTTTCTTT; CDR3 protein: CASSLDQVNTEAFF
CDR3 length: 17; D gene: TRBD1; clone size: few; V gene: TRBV2; J gene: TRBJ1-2; CDR3 DNA: TGTGCCAGCAGTCCCTATGGGACAGGCTCCACTAACTATGGCTACACCTTC; CDR3 protein: CASSPYGTGSTNYGYTF
CDR3 length: 15; D gene: .; clone size: once; V gene: TRBV5-1; J gene: TRBJ2-1; CDR3 DNA: TGCGCCAGCAGCTTGGCCCGGGACCTATACAATGAGCAGTTCTTC; CDR3 protein: CASSLARDLYNEQFF
CDR3 length: 15; D gene: TRBD2; clone size: .; V gene: TRBV6-5; J gene: TRBJ2-5; CDR3 DNA: TGTGCCAGCACATCGAATAGAGGGAGGGAGGAGACCCAGTACTTC; CDR3 protein: CASTSNRGREETQYF
CDR3 length: 12; D gene: .; clone size: .; V gene: TRBV5-1; J gene: TRBJ2-1; CDR3 DNA: TGCGCCAGCTTCTCAGTCTACAATGAGCAGTTCTTC; CDR3 protein: CASFSVYNEQFF
CDR3 length: 19; D gene: TRBD2; clone size: .; V gene: TRBV7-3; J gene: TRBJ2-5; CDR3 DNA: TGTGCCAGCAAGAACTTAGTTGGGACTAGCGGGGGCAAAAAGGAGACCCAGTACTTC; CDR3 protein: CASKNLVGTSGGKKETQYF
CDR3 length: 15; D gene: .; clone size: .; V gene: TRBV28; J gene: TRBJ2-7; CDR3 DNA: TGTGCCAGCAGTTTAAAATTCAGGGGGGTGGACGAGCAGTACTTC; CDR3 protein: CASSLKFRGVDEQYF
CDR3 length: 14; D gene: .; clone size: .; V gene: TRBV2; J gene: TRBJ2-2; CDR3 DNA: TGTGCCAGCAGTGATTTAGGGAGCACCGGGGAGCTGTTTTTT; CDR3 protein: CASSDLGSTGELFF
CDR3 length: 15; D gene: TRBD1; clone size: once; V gene: TRBV7-9; J gene: TRBJ1-1; CDR3 DNA: TGTGCCAGCAGCTTCGGACAGGGCTTCGAAACTGAAGCTTTCTTT; CDR3 protein: CASSFGQGFETEAFF
CDR3 length: 13; D gene: .; clone size: .; V gene: TRBV27; J gene: TRBJ1-2; CDR3 DNA: TGTGCCTCCGCCCCGGCAGGGATCGGTGGCTACACCTTC; CDR3 protein: CASAPAGIGGYTF
CDR3 length: 14; D gene: .; clone size: .; V gene: TRBV7-3; J gene: TRBJ2-5; CDR3 DNA: TGTGCCAGCAGCTTAGGAGGGGGCCAAGAGACCCAGTACTTC; CDR3 protein: CASSLGGGQETQYF
CDR3 length: 20; D gene: TRBD1; clone size: .; V gene: TRBV4-3; J gene: TRBJ2-2; CDR3 DNA: TGCGCCAGCAGCCAAGGGCCCACCGGACAGGGGGCAGTGAACACCGGGGAGCTGTTTTTT; CDR3 protein: CASSQGPTGQGAVNTGELFF
CDR3 length: 13; D gene: .; clone size: .; V gene: TRBV7-9; J gene: TRBJ2-5; CDR3 DNA: TGTGCCAGCAGCCTGATGACCATCGGGACCCAGTACTTC; CDR3 protein: CASSLMTIGTQYF
CDR3 length: 18; D gene: TRBD2; clone size: .; V gene: TRBV18; J gene: TRBJ2-5; CDR3 DNA: TGTGCCAGCTCACCACTCCCCCGGGCTAGCGGGGGTTCCGAGACCCAGTACTTC; CDR3 protein: CASSPLPRASGGSETQYF
CDR3 length: 15; D gene: TRBD1; clone size: .; V gene: TRBV2; J gene: TRBJ1-1; CDR3 DNA: TGTGCCAGCAGAGCCCTCGGGACAGAAAACACTGAAGCTTTCTTT; CDR3 protein: CASRALGTENTEAFF
CDR3 length: 13; D gene: .; clone size: .; V gene: TRBV30; J gene: TRBJ2-5; CDR3 DNA: TGTGCCTGGACTGGTGGCATCCAAGAGACCCAGTACTTC; CDR3 protein: CAWTGGIQETQYF
CDR3 length: 13; D gene: .; clone size: .; V gene: TRBV10-3; J gene: TRBJ1-1; CDR3 DNA: TGTGCCATCATGAAGGGGAGGCTCACTGAAGCTTTCTTT; CDR3 protein: CAIMKGRLTEAFF
CDR3 length: 16; D gene: .; clone size: few; V gene: TRBV19; J gene: TRBJ1-5; CDR3 DNA: TGTGCCAGTAGTAGGAGGACGGACCTGAGCAATCAGCCCCAGCATTTT; CDR3 protein: CASSRRTDLSNQPQHF
CDR3 length: 13; D gene: .; clone size: .; V gene: TRBV10-3; J gene: TRBJ1-2; CDR3 DNA: TGTGCCATCAGTGAGTCTCTTCCCTATGGCTACACCTTC; CDR3 protein: CAISESLPYGYTF
CDR3 length: 14; D gene: .; clone size: .; V gene: TRBV4-2; J gene: TRBJ1-4; CDR3 DNA: TGTGCCAGCAGCCCGGTAGGAACTAATGAAAAACTGTTTTTT; CDR3 protein: CASSPVGTNEKLFF